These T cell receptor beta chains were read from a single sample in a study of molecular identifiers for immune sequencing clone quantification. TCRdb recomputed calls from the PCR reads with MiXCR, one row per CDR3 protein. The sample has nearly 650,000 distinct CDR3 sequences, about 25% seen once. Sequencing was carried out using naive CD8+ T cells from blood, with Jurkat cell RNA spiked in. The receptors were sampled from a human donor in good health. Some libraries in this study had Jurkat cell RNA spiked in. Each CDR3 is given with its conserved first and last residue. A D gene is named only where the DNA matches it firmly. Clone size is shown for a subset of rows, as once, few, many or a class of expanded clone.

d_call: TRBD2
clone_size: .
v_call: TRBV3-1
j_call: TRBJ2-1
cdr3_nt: TGTGCCAGCAGCCAAATATCCGGGACTAGCGGGAATGAGCAGTTCTTC
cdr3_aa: CASSQISGTSGNEQFF

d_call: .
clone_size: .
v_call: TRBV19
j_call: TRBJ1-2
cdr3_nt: TGTGCCAGTAGGCACAATAACTATGGCTACACCTTC
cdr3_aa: CASRHNNYGYTF

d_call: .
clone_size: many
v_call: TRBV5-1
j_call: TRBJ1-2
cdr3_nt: TGCGCCAGCAGCCTGACAGGACAGCACTATGGCTACACCTTC
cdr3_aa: CASSLTGQHYGYTF

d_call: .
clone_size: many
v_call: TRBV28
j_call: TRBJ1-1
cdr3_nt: TGTGCCAGCAGTTTTTCCCTTAGATACACTGAAGCTTTCTTT
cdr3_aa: CASSFSLRYTEAFF

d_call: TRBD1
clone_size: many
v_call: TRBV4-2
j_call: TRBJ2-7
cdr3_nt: TGTGCCAGCAGCCAAGCGCCGGGACAGGGAACCTACGAGCAGTACTTC
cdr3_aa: CASSQAPGQGTYEQYF

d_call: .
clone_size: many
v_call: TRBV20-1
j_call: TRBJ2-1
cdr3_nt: TGCAGTGCTCCCGGGGGCGGCTCCTACAATGAGCAGTTCTTC
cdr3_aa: CSAPGGGSYNEQFF

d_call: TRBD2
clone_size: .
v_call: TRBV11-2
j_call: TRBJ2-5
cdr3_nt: TGTGCCAGCAGCATCTTCAGCGGGGGGGTTGTAGAGACCCAGTACTTC
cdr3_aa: CASSIFSGGVVETQYF

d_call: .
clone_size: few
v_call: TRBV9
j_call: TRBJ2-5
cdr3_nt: TGTGCCAGCAGCGTAGTGGCAGGGCCCTCGGGGGAGACCCAGTACTTC
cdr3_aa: CASSVVAGPSGETQYF

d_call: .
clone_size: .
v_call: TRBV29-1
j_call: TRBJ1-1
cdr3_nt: TGCAGCGGTGGGGGTGGGAGGAGCACTGAAGCTTTCTTT
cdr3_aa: CSGGGGRSTEAFF

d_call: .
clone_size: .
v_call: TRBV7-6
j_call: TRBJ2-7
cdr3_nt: TGTGCCAGCAGCTTATCTAGCGCCAGCTCCTACGGGCAGTACTTC
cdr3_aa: CASSLSSASSYGQYF

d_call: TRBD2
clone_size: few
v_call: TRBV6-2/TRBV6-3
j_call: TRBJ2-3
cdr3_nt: TGTGCCAGCGGACTAGCGGGGGGCGCTAGCACAGATACGCAGTATTTT
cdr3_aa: CASGLAGGASTDTQYF

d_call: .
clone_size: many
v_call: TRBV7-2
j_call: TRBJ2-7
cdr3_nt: TGTGCCAGCAGCGCATGGACTGGGTACGAGCAGTACTTC
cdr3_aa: CASSAWTGYEQYF

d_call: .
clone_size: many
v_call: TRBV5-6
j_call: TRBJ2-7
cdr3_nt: TGTGCCAGCAGCCCGGGCGGCAGCCTGTACGAGCAGTACTTC
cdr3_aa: CASSPGGSLYEQYF

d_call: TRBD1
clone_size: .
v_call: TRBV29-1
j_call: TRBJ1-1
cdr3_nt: TGCAGCGTCGCGACAGGGGGGAACACTGAAGCTTTCTTT
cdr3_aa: CSVATGGNTEAFF